Following are 20 T cell receptor beta chains from one sample sequenced in a study of T cells after somatic rescue of genetic block. Some clones are missing from TCRdb's copy, which holds only in-frame ones; the method was immunoSEQ multiplex PCR. The profile shows 50,000 to 60,000 clones, roughly 96% of them singletons. Sequencing used peripheral blood mononuclear cells (PBMCs). The receptors originated from a child younger than two.

The gene calls are TRBV18 and TRBJ2-1; 7 bases align to TRBD2. The CDR3 runs 13 residues. With 3 bases clipped from V and 9 bases from J, the junction kept 5 bases outside the gene matches. Germline-derived CDR1 and CDR2 are KGHSH and LQKENI. Here the CDR3 reads CASSPSREFEQFF. As DNA, the CDR3 is TGTGCCAGCTCACCCTCGCGGGAGTTTGAGCAGTTCTTC.

This rearrangement joins TRBV29-1 to TRBJ2-7; 8 nucleotides match TRBD2. The CDR3 is 13 residues long. V was pared by 5 bases and J by 2 bases, with 5 bases of the junction left unmatched. Germline CDR1 is SQVTM and CDR2 is ANQGSEA. CDR3 amino acids: CSVMGLVAYEQYF. The CDR3 DNA is TGCAGCGTTATGGGACTAGTTGCCTACGAGCAGTACTTC.

In the case of this clone: One junction end disagrees with the germline gene, perhaps due to a read error. The chain is built from TRBV25-1 and TRBJ2-7, with D perhaps TRBD2 (6 bases). Germline lookup yields CDR1 MGHDK and CDR2 SYGVNS. CDR3 length: 12 residues. As DNA, the CDR3 is TGTGCCAGCAGTGAAGGTGGCCGGGGGTACCACTTC. Translated: CASSEGGRGYHF.

This clone occurred once. The chain joins TRBV28 to TRBJ1-5; the D is unclear. This CDR3 contains 14 residues. The V end lost 2 bases, the J end lost 1 base, and 6 bases lay between the germline ends. Germline CDR1 MDHEN, CDR2 SYDVKM. DNA of the CDR3: TGTGCCAGCAGTTTAACCTTAAGCAATCAGCCCCAGCATTTT. This codes for CASSLTLSNQPQHF.

This rearrangement joins TRBV19 to TRBJ2-1; 7 nucleotides agree with TRBD2. The length of the CDR3 is 15 residues. The V gene end was trimmed by 1 base and the J gene end by 2 bases; junction bases not matched to a gene: 2. Per germline, CDR1 LNHDA and CDR2 SQIVND (reference sequence). CDR3 sequence (DNA): TGTGCCAGTAGTATAGGGAGCGGGGCCTACAATGAGCAGTTCTTC. Protein: CASSIGSGAYNEQFF.

The chain links TRBV5-8 to TRBJ1-1, with TRBD1 as a possible D gene (6 bases). From germline, CDR1 is SGHTS and CDR2 YDEGEE. The V end lost 5 bases, the J end lost 4 bases, and 9 bases lay between the germline ends. The CDR3 sequence is 12 residues long. In DNA form, the CDR3 reads TGTGCCAGCAGTCAACAGGGCACTGAAGCTTTCTTT. Translated, it gives CASSQQGTEAFF.

The rearrangement links TRBV15 to TRBJ2-7; 7 bases fit TRBD1. The CDR3 contains 15 residues. With V trimmed by 3 bases and J by 2 bases, 7 bases remained unmatched. From germline, CDR1 is LNHNV and CDR2 YYDKDF (reference sequence). CDR3 sequence: CATSSPVTGPYEQYF. The CDR3 nucleotides are TGTGCCACCAGCAGTCCCGTGACAGGGCCCTACGAGCAGTACTTC.

The CDR3 is CSVRTGPYGYTF. The CDR3 coding sequence is TGCAGCGTCCGGACAGGGCCCTATGGCTACACCTTC. The rearrangement links TRBV29-1 to TRBJ1-2; TRBD1 aligns across 8 bases. The V gene end was trimmed by 6 bases and the J gene end by 4 bases; junction bases not matched to a gene: 4. The CDR3 runs to 12 residues. Per the germline V gene, CDR1 is SQVTM and CDR2 is ANQGSEA.

This chain connects TRBV7-6 to TRBJ2-2; 8 bases map to TRBD1. V lost 5 bases to trimming and J lost 7 bases; unmatched junction nucleotides: 12. In germline, CDR1 is SGHVS, CDR2 FNYEAQ. This CDR3 is 16 amino acids long. DNA for the CDR3: TGTGCCAGCAGCGGACCGGACAGGGAGTATGTCGGGGAGCTGTTTTTT. Translation: CASSGPDREYVGELFF.

J is TRBJ2-5 and V is TRBV6-5, with a weak D call TRBD1 (6 bases). Germline CDR1 is MNHEY and CDR2 is SVGAGI. Trimming cost V 5 bases and J 3 bases, with 13 bases left between them. The CDR3 extends over 14 amino acids. The CDR3 sequence is CASSGRTDKETQYF. CDR3 DNA sequence: TGTGCCAGCAGTGGAAGGACAGACAAAGAGACCCAGTACTTC.

This chain connects TRBV5-1 to TRBJ2-7; no clear D. Germline V gene lookup returns CDR1 SGHRS and CDR2 YFSETQ. V lost 4 bases, J lost 0 bases, and 17 bases lay in between. The CDR3 loop spans 16 amino acids. CDR3 sequence: CASSQAPTGPSYEQYF. CDR3 sequence (DNA): TGCGCCAGCAGCCAAGCTCCTACCGGGCCCTCCTACGAGCAGTACTTC.

This clone occurred once. The chain joins TRBV9 to TRBJ1-2, with D maybe TRBD1 (5 bases). V was pared by 4 bases and J by 2 bases, with 12 bases between. The CDR3 runs 14 residues. CDR1 SGDLS and CDR2 YYNGEE come from the germline V gene. In nucleotides, the CDR3 is TGTGCCAGCAGCTCTACGGGGCAAAACTATGGCTACACCTTC. It translates to CASSSTGQNYGYTF.

DNA for the CDR3: TGTGCCATCAGCGGGGGCCCTCTCTCTGGGGCCAACGTCCTGACTTTC. This codes for CAISGGPLSGANVLTF. V gene TRBV10-3 combines with J gene TRBJ2-6; TRBD1 or TRBD2 may be the D gene (6 bases each). This CDR3 spans 16 amino acids. Germline values: CDR1 ENHRY, CDR2 SYGVKD. The V end lost 6 bases, the J end lost 0 bases, and 12 bases lay between the germline ends.

V gene TRBV25-1 combines with J gene TRBJ2-1; 7 bases are shared with TRBD2. This CDR3 spans 13 amino acids. The V and J ends lost 2 bases and 5 bases, in that order; junction bases with no gene match: 0. Germline CDR1 and CDR2: MGHDK and SYGVNS. The CDR3 here is CASSELADNEQFF. CDR3 sequence (DNA): TGTGCCAGCAGTGAACTAGCGGACAATGAGCAGTTCTTC.

V and J are TRBV5-1 and TRBJ1-1; 8 bases are shared with TRBD1. The CDR3 has 15 residues. V lost 3 bases and J lost 0; bases outside the gene matches: 4. CDR1 and CDR2 (germline): SGHRS, YFSETQ. The CDR3 DNA sequence: TGCGCCAGCAGCTGGGGACAGGTGATGAACACTGAAGCTTTCTTT. Protein product: CASSWGQVMNTEAFF.

The chain recombines TRBV5-1 with TRBJ2-1; TRBD2 agrees at 7 bases. The germline gives CDR1 SGHRS, CDR2 YFSETQ. V shed 4 bases, J shed 7 bases, and the junction held 11 bases outside the gene matches. This CDR3 comprises 15 residues. CDR3 region: CASSTGLPVKNEQFF. CDR3 sequence (DNA): TGCGCCAGCAGCACGGGACTACCCGTCAAGAATGAGCAGTTCTTC.

The V gene is TRBV29-1, the J gene TRBJ2-3; either TRBD1 or TRBD2 may fit D (6 bases each). The V end was cut by 6 bases, the J end by 0 bases, with 13 bases between. CDR1 is SQVTM, CDR2 ANQGSEA, per germline. CDR3 length equals 14 residues. The CDR3 nucleotides read TGCAGCGTCAAAGGGGGGAAAAGCACAGATACGCAGTATTTT. This codes for CSVKGGKSTDTQYF.

J is TRBJ2-3 and V is TRBV11-2; 9 bases are a match to TRBD2. V dropped 1 base and J dropped 1; count of bases not matched to a gene: 0. The germline CDR1 and CDR2 sequences are SGHAT and FQNNGV. The CDR3 spans 15 residues. The CDR3 DNA follows: TGTGCCAGCAGCTTAGTAGCGGGAGGCACAGATACGCAGTATTTT. It encodes CASSLVAGGTDTQYF.

V and J are TRBV11-2 and TRBJ2-7; 9 bases match TRBD1. The germline CDR1 and CDR2 sequences are SGHAT and FQNNGV. This CDR3 region has 13 residues. The trim removed 6 bases at V and 3 bases at J, leaving 3 bases unmatched. The DNA of the CDR3 is TGTGCCAGCAGTAGGGGACAGGGCTACGAGCAGTACTTC. Its protein is CASSRGQGYEQYF.

CDR3 sequence reads: CASSFGTGGNTEAFF. The CDR3 nucleotides read TGTGCCAGCAGTTTCGGGACAGGGGGGAACACTGAAGCTTTCTTT. The V call is TRBV27, the J call TRBJ1-1; TRBD1 agrees at 11 bases. CDR1 MNHEY and CDR2 SMNVEV come from the germline V gene (reference sequence). The CDR3 spans 15 residues. J lost 1 base, V lost 3 bases, and 1 base had no gene match.